Below are 5 T cell receptor beta chains sequenced from a single sample in a study of shared clonotypes between healthy human individuals. Libraries were prepared by immunoSEQ multiplex PCR; TCRdb keeps only in-frame clonotypes and omits some of them. Of around 2,000,000 clones listed, about 95% are singletons. Naivety among CD8 cells was defined by CD45RO negativity and positive CCR7 selection, thereby excluding terminally differentiated effector memory CD45RA+ cells. Sequencing was done on a sample of naive CD8+ T cells sorted from blood. The receptors stem from a man between 18 and 35 years old in good health.

The V and J genes are TRBV28 and TRBJ2-1; D possibly corresponds to TRBD1 (6 bases). Germline V CDR1 and CDR2: MDHEN, SYDVKM. The CDR3 has 14 amino acids. The germline V and J ends were trimmed by 5 bases and 3 bases, with 11 bases remaining between them. The CDR3, as DNA: TGTGCCAGCAGTACTCGGACAGACTACAATGAGCAGTTCTTC. Amino acids: CASSTRTDYNEQFF.

The chain links TRBV13 to TRBJ2-7, with 10 bases that match TRBD2. V lost 5 bases and J lost 1; bases outside the gene matches: 5. Germline V gene lookup returns CDR1 PRHDT and CDR2 FYEKMQ (reference sequence). This CDR3 is built from 15 residues. This CDR3 reads CASSGQREGSYEQYF. CDR3 nucleotide sequence: TGTGCCAGCAGCGGTCAGCGGGAGGGGTCCTACGAGCAGTACTTC.

The V and J genes are TRBV7-6 and TRBJ1-5; TRBD1 might be the D (5 bases). The CDR3 contains 15 residues. CDR1 and CDR2 (germline): SGHVS, FNYEAQ. The V end lost 1 base, the J end lost 3 bases, and 10 bases lay between the germline ends. CDR3 loop: CASSLDAGFNQPQHF. CDR3 DNA: TGTGCCAGCAGCTTAGATGCAGGGTTCAATCAGCCCCAGCATTTT.

The CDR3 loop reads CASSGTSYEQYF. In nucleotides, the CDR3 is TGTGCCAGCAGTGGGACGTCCTACGAGCAGTACTTC. The gene calls are TRBV6-5 and TRBJ2-7; D may match TRBD1 or TRBD2 (5 bases each). The CDR3 extends over 12 amino acids. Between the trimmed V and J ends, which lost 5 bases and 1 base, there was a span of 6 bases. Germline-derived CDR1 and CDR2 are MNHEY and SVGAGI.

V gene TRBV7-9 combines with J gene TRBJ1-2; the D is unclear. V gave up 5 bases and J gave up 1 base, with 17 bases separating them. The CDR3 runs 16 residues. CDR1 and CDR2 (germline): SEHNR, FQNEAQ (reference sequence). CDR3: CASSPTPGNVNYGYTF. As DNA, the CDR3 is TGTGCCAGCAGCCCGACTCCAGGAAACGTTAACTATGGCTACACCTTC.